The source of this TCR beta chain is a study of T-cell reconstitution after alpha-beta-depleted transplantation in children. V dropped 7 bases and J dropped 1 base, with 15 bases sitting between them. Germline CDR1 SNHLY, CDR2 FYNNEI. The CDR3 runs 15 residues. This clonotype was recorded many times. Unique molecular identifiers were built into the TCRbeta library. TCRdb analysed the PCR reads with MiXCR anew, one entry per CDR3 protein. In the table there are about 230,000 distinct CDR3 sequences, 9.7% of which are singletons. The chain combines TRBV2 with TRBJ2-3, with D perhaps TRBD1 (7 bases). The sequence derives from a human donor who donated a stem cell graft to a child with SCID. The sample in question was PBMCs from the stem cell graft donor, obtained from the stem cell graft. CDR3 DNA: TGTGCCAGCACGCGGGACAGTGTTCGCACAGATACGCAGTATTTT. It specifies CASTRDSVRTDTQYF.